The clone carrying this T cell receptor (beta chain) was counted at least ten times. This record comes from a study of T cells in Graves' hyperthyroidism and ophthalmopathy. Study-wide background: Before any treatment, at initial diagnosis, peripheral blood was collected.

CDR3 size: 15 residues. Unmatched junction bases numbered 12, after V lost 5 bases and J lost 5 bases. From germline, CDR1 is MNHEY and CDR2 SMNVEV (reference sequence). TCR beta CDR3 regions were amplified from RNA transcripts. Primed by the HTBI set, a first-round RT-PCR was run on the TCR CDR3. MiXCR was run by TCRdb on the multiplex PCR reads, yielding one entry per CDR3 protein. The table shows 550,000 to 700,000 distinct CDR3 sequences, with roughly 15% occurring only once. It was less than 13 ml of fresh peripheral blood that supplied the PBMCs. The source material was blood. The V gene is TRBV27, the J gene TRBJ2-7; 7 bases fit TRBD1. The receptor comes from a woman aged 40-49 years with Graves' ophthalmopathy. CDR3: CASSPRPTGRDEQYF. CDR3 DNA: TGTGCCAGCAGTCCCCGCCCGACAGGGCGGGACGAGCAGTACTTC.